This is a list of T cell receptor beta chains from one sample in a study of blood T cell repertoires in COVID-19. TCRdb's copy holds only in-frame clones and misses some; the assay was immunoSEQ multiplex PCR. The sample lists about 64,000 clones; roughly 85% were seen once. Sequencing was carried out using peripheral blood. The source is a man aged 35-49 years with acute or convalescent COVID-19. The CDR3 runs from the conserved cysteine through the conserved F or W. Fields, in order: V gene, J gene, clone size, D gene, CDR3 protein, CDR3 DNA. The D gene is left open where the match is weak. The size field is filled for only some rows; it gives once, few, many or a size class.

TRBV21-1	TRBJ1-6	once	.	CASSKALRADPNSPLHF	TGTGCCAGCAGCAAAGCGCTTAGAGCGGACCCTAATTCACCCCTCCACTTT
TRBV14	TRBJ2-5	once	TRBD1	CASSQLGDRVWETQYF	TGTGCCAGCAGCCAATTGGGGGACAGGGTTTGGGAGACCCAGTACTTC
TRBV5-1	TRBJ1-6	.	TRBD1	CASSLERGPDSPLHF	TGCGCCAGCAGCTTGGAAAGGGGGCCAGATTCACCCCTCCACTTT
TRBV12-3/TRBV12-4	TRBJ1-1	.	.	CASSRRTDTGAFF	TGTGCCAGCAGCCGGCGGACAGACACAGGGGCTTTCTTT
TRBV19	TRBJ1-5	.	.	CASSIEAGIGQPQHF	TGTGCCAGTAGTATAGAGGCGGGGATAGGACAGCCCCAGCATTTT
TRBV25-1	TRBJ1-1	once	TRBD1	CASSEQGGFTEAFF	TGTGCCAGCAGTGAACAGGGGGGATTCACTGAAGCTTTCTTT
TRBV11-3	TRBJ2-1	.	TRBD1	CASSLVGTVNNEQFF	TGTGCCAGCAGCTTAGTTGGGACAGTTAACAATGAGCAGTTCTTC
TRBV3-1/TRBV3-2	TRBJ1-3	.	.	CASSLRGERRGNTIYF	TGTGCCAGCAGCCTCCGGGGGGAAAGGCGCGGAAACACCATATATTTT
TRBV5-8	TRBJ2-2	.	TRBD1	CASNPRGPGELFF	TGTGCCAGCAACCCCAGGGGGCCGGGGGAGCTGTTTTTT
TRBV12-3/TRBV12-4	TRBJ2-1	.	.	CASSPLAFEQFF	TGTGCCAGCAGCCCTTTAGCTTTTGAGCAGTTCTTC
TRBV6-5	TRBJ2-3	.	.	CASSFPGTPFSDTQYF	TGTGCCAGCAGTTTCCCCGGGACTCCGTTTTCAGATACGCAGTATTTT
TRBV6-5	TRBJ2-6	.	.	CASTISGANVLTF	TGTGCCAGCACAATTTCTGGGGCCAACGTCCTGACTTTC
TRBV5-1	TRBJ2-7	once	TRBD2	CASSYSAGVLSYEQYF	TGCGCCAGCAGCTACTCAGCGGGGGTCCTGTCCTACGAGCAGTACTTC
TRBV29-1	TRBJ2-2	.	.	CSVDRAGTGELFF	TGCAGCGTTGACAGGGCTGGCACCGGGGAGCTGTTTTTT
TRBV2	TRBJ1-1	few	.	CASIKERDTEAFF	TGTGCCAGCATAAAAGAGAGGGACACTGAAGCTTTCTTT
TRBV4-2	TRBJ2-3	.	.	CASSQVSAAGTDTQYF	TGTGCCAGCAGCCAAGTCTCTGCGGCGGGGACAGATACGCAGTATTTT
TRBV11-3	TRBJ2-2	.	TRBD2	CASSLALGGGSGELFF	TGTGCCAGCAGCTTAGCCCTAGGCGGGGGGTCCGGGGAGCTGTTTTTT
TRBV2	TRBJ2-7	few	.	CACRGRTSYEQYF	TGTGCCTGCCGGGGGAGAACCTCCTACGAGCAGTACTTC
TRBV4-1	TRBJ1-2	.	.	CASSTSFSGYGYTF	TGCGCCAGCAGCACATCCTTCTCGGGCTATGGCTACACCTTC
TRBV11-3	TRBJ2-7	.	.	CASSFFGQGYEQYF	TGTGCCAGCAGCTTTTTTGGGCAGGGCTACGAGCAGTACTTC
TRBV19	TRBJ1-1	.	TRBD1	CASSPQGAARNTEAFF	TGTGCCAGTAGTCCACAGGGGGCTGCGAGGAACACTGAAGCTTTCTTT
TRBV6-2/TRBV6-3	TRBJ1-1	.	TRBD1	CASSLEGAGTEAFF	TGTGCCAGCAGTTTAGAGGGGGCCGGCACTGAAGCTTTCTTT
TRBV4-1	TRBJ1-1	few	.	CASSPPQGRDMNTEAFF	TGCGCCAGCAGCCCGCCGCAGGGTAGGGACATGAACACTGAAGCTTTCTTT
TRBV7-9	TRBJ2-3	.	.	CASSLANSGLPFDF	TGTGCCAGCAGCTTAGCGAATTCAGGACTACCGTTTGATTTT
TRBV13	TRBJ1-2	.	TRBD1	CASSPGTAFNYGYTF	TGTGCCAGCAGCCCTGGGACAGCGTTCAACTATGGCTACACCTTC
TRBV3-1/TRBV3-2	TRBJ2-1	.	.	CASSQDRDSYNEQFF	TGTGCCAGCAGCCAAGACAGGGACTCCTACAATGAGCAGTTCTTC
TRBV30	TRBJ1-6	.	.	CAWAPRGKSPLHF	TGTGCCTGGGCCCCCAGGGGTAAATCACCCCTCCACTTT
TRBV5-1	TRBJ1-1	.	TRBD1	CASRGTGTNTEAFF	TGCGCCAGCAGGGGGACAGGGACGAACACTGAAGCTTTCTTT
TRBV19	TRBJ2-3	.	TRBD1	CASSTRQGLSTDTQYF	TGTGCCAGTAGTACACGACAGGGTCTGTCCACAGATACGCAGTATTTT
TRBV30	TRBJ1-5	.	.	CAWSAGGNQPQHF	TGTGCCTGGAGCGCCGGGGGCAATCAGCCCCAGCATTTT
TRBV6-5	TRBJ1-1	.	.	CASSYRQGNTEAFF	TGTGCCAGCAGTTACAGGCAGGGGAACACTGAAGCTTTCTTT
TRBV20-1	TRBJ1-1	.	.	CSATGGTEAFF	TGCAGTGCTACGGGGGGCACTGAAGCTTTCTTT
TRBV28	TRBJ2-4	.	.	CASSQNKLAKNIQYF	TGTGCCAGCAGCCAGAATAAGTTAGCCAAAAACATTCAGTACTTC
TRBV11-3	TRBJ1-2	.	TRBD1	CASSSSRPTGTGYGYTF	TGTGCCAGCAGCTCCTCCCGACCGACCGGGACAGGGTATGGCTACACCTTC
TRBV4-1	TRBJ2-5	.	.	CASSPSGETQYF	TGCGCCAGCAGCCCCTCAGGGGAGACCCAGTACTTC
TRBV7-2	TRBJ1-1	.	.	CASSFGTRNTEAFF	TGTGCCAGCAGCTTCGGGACACGGAACACTGAAGCTTTCTTT
TRBV9	TRBJ1-1	.	.	CASSVYAGEEAFF	TGTGCCAGCAGCGTATATGCAGGGGAAGAAGCTTTCTTT
TRBV5-6	TRBJ2-5	.	.	CASSIRDSQGTQYF	TGTGCCAGCAGCATACGGGACTCTCAGGGGACCCAGTACTTC
TRBV19	TRBJ1-2	.	.	CASSSAVNYGYTF	TGTGCCAGTAGTTCGGCGGTTAACTATGGCTACACCTTC
TRBV18	TRBJ1-2	.	.	CASSPGQANYGYTF	TGTGCCAGCTCACCGGGGCAAGCTAACTATGGCTACACCTTC
TRBV16	TRBJ1-1	.	.	CASSQSIQGRGAFF	TGTGCCAGCAGCCAATCGATCCAGGGCCGCGGAGCTTTCTTT
TRBV5-5	TRBJ2-3	few	TRBD2	CASSLRTSGVGTSTDTQYF	TGTGCCAGCAGCTTGAGGACTAGCGGGGTTGGGACAAGCACAGATACGCAGTATTTT
TRBV6-1	TRBJ1-5	.	.	CASSEAMAGGNQPQHF	TGTGCCAGCAGTGAAGCTATGGCAGGGGGCAATCAGCCCCAGCATTTT
TRBV4-2	TRBJ2-1	.	.	CASSQETHAIHNEQFF	TGTGCCAGCAGCCAAGAAACCCACGCTATTCACAATGAGCAGTTCTTC
TRBV5-1	TRBJ2-2	.	.	CASSFLTRAKELFF	TGCGCCAGCAGCTTCTTGACGCGGGCCAAGGAGCTGTTTTTT
TRBV9	TRBJ1-3	.	.	CASSVSFSGNTIYF	TGTGCCAGCAGCGTATCCTTCTCTGGAAACACCATATATTTT
TRBV25-1	TRBJ2-5	.	TRBD1	CASSPRTGIQETQYF	TGTGCCAGCAGTCCGCGGACAGGGATACAAGAGACCCAGTACTTC
TRBV9	TRBJ2-7	.	TRBD1	CASSAGTGPYEQYF	TGTGCCAGCAGCGCCGGGACAGGGCCCTACGAGCAGTACTTC
TRBV5-8	TRBJ2-7	.	.	CASSFGGSYEQYF	TGTGCCAGCAGCTTCGGTGGCTCCTACGAGCAGTACTTC
TRBV7-2	TRBJ2-7	.	TRBD1	CASSLDPGQAYEQYF	TGTGCCAGCAGTTTAGACCCGGGACAGGCCTACGAGCAGTACTTC
TRBV27	TRBJ2-4	.	TRBD1	CASSPPSDRGRIQYF	TGTGCCAGCAGTCCCCCCTCCGACAGGGGACGCATTCAGTACTTC
TRBV19	TRBJ2-7	.	.	CASEGNSREQYF	TGTGCCAGTGAGGGAAATTCGAGGGAGCAGTACTTC
TRBV19	TRBJ1-2	.	.	CASTDGGGYGYTF	TGTGCCAGTACGGACGGGGGTGGCTATGGCTACACCTTC
TRBV18	TRBJ2-7	.	.	CASSPLSTLEVDEQYF	TGTGCCAGCTCACCACTCTCCACCTTAGAGGTAGACGAGCAGTACTTC
TRBV28	TRBJ1-5	few	.	CASSLPGGLEQPQHF	TGTGCCAGCAGCCTGCCCGGGGGGCTAGAACAGCCCCAGCATTTT
TRBV6-1	TRBJ2-5	.	TRBD2	CASSELAGGQETQYF	TGTGCCAGCAGTGAACTAGCGGGGGGGCAAGAGACCCAGTACTTC
TRBV13	TRBJ2-1	once	.	CASSQTVRRQFF	TGTGCCAGCAGCCAAACGGTCCGAAGGCAGTTCTTC
TRBV7-3	TRBJ2-1	.	TRBD2	CASSYGLAGTLGNEQFF	TGTGCCAGCAGCTATGGACTAGCGGGAACCCTTGGGAATGAGCAGTTCTTC
TRBV4-1	TRBJ2-7	.	.	CASSQERKDSTYEQYF	TGCGCCAGCAGCCAAGAAAGAAAGGACAGCACCTACGAGCAGTACTTC